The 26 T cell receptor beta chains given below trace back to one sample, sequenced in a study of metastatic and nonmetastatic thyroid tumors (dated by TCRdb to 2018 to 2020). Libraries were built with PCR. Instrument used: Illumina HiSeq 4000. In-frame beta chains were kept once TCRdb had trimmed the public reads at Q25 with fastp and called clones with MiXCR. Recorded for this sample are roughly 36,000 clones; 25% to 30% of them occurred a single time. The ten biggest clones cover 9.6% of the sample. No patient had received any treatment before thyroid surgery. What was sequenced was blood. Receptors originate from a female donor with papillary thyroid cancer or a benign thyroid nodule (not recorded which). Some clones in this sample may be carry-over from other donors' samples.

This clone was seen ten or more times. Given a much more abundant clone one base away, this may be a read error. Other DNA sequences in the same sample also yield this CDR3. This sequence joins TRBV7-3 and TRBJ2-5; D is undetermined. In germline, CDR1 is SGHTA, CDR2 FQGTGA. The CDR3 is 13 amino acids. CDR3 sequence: CASSLRDQETQYF. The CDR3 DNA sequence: TGTGCCAGCAGCTTACGAGACCAGGAGACCCAGTACTTC.

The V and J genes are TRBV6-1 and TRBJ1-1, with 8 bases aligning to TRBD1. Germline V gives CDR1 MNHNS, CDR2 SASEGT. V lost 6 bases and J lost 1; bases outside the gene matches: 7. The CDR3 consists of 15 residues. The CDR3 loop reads CASRNTGTGNTEAFF. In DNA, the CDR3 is TGTGCCAGCAGGAATACCGGGACAGGGAACACTGAAGCTTTCTTT.

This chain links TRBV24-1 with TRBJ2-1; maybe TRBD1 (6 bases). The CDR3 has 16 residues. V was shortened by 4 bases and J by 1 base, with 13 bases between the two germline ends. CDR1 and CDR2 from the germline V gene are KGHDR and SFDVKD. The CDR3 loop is CATSDFNQGSYNEQFF. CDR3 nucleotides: TGTGCCACCAGTGACTTCAACCAGGGGTCCTACAATGAGCAGTTCTTC.

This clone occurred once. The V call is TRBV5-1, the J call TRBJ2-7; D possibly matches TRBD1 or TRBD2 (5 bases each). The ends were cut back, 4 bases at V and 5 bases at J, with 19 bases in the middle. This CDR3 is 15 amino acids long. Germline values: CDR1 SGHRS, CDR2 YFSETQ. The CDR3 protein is CASSSRQIRGDEQYF. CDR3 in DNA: TGCGCCAGCAGCAGCCGACAGATCAGAGGGGACGAGCAGTACTTC.

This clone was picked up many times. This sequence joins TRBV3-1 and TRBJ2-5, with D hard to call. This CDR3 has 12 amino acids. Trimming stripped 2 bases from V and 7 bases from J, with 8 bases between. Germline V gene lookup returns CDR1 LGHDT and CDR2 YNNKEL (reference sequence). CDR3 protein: CASSQNAPTQYF. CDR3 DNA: TGTGCCAGCAGCCAAAACGCTCCGACCCAGTACTTC.

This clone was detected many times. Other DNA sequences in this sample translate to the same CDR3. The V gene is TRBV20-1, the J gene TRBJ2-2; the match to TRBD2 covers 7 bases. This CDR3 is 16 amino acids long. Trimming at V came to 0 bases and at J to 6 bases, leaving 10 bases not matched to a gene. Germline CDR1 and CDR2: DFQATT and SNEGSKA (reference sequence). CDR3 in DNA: TGCAGTGCTAGAGATCTCTCTAGCGGTTTTGCCGGGGAGCTGTTTTTT. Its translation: CSARDLSSGFAGELFF.

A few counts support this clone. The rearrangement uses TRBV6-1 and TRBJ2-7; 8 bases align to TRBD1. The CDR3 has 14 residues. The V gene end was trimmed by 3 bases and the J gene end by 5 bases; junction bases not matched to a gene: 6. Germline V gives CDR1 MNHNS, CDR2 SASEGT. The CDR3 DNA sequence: TGTGCCAGCAGTGAGACGGACAGGGTCCACGAGCAGTACTTC. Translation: CASSETDRVHEQYF.

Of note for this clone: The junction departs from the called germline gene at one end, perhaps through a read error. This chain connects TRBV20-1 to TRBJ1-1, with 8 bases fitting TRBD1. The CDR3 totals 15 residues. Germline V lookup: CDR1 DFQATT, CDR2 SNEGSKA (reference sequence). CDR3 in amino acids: CSATDRVRGNTEAFF. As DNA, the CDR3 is TGCAGTGCTACGGACAGGGTCCGCGGGAACACTGAGGCTTTCTTT.

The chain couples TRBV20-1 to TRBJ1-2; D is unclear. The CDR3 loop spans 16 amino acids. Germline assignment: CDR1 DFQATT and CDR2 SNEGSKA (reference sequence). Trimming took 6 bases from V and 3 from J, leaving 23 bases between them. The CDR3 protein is CSAQYEGIGWYYGYTF. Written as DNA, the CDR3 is TGCAGTGCCCAATACGAGGGCATCGGCTGGTACTATGGCTACACCTTC.

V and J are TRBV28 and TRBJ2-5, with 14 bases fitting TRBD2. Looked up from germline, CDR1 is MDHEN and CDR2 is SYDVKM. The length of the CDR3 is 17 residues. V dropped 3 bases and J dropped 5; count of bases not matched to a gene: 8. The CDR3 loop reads CASSFPVTSGGDETQYF. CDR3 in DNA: TGTGCCAGCAGTTTTCCCGTGACTAGCGGGGGGGATGAGACCCAGTACTTC.

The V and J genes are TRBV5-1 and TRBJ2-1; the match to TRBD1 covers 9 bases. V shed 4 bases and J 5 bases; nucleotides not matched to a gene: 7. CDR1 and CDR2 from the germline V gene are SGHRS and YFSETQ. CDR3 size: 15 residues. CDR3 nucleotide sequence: TGCGCCAGCAGCACACAGGGGGCTAAGGACAATGAGCAGTTCTTC. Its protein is CASSTQGAKDNEQFF.

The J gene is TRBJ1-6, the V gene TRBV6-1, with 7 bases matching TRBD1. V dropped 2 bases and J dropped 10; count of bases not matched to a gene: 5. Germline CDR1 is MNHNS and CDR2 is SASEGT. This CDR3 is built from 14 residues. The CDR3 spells CASSETGDSSPLHF. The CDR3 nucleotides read TGTGCCAGCAGTGAAACAGGGGACTCCTCACCCCTCCACTTT.

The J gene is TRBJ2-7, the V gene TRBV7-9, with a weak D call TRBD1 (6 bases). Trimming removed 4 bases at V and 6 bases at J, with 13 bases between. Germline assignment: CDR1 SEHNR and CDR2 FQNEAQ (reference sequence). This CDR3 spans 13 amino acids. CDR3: CASSSYGTPEQYF. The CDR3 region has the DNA TGTGCCAGCAGCTCCTACGGGACACCCGAGCAGTACTTC.

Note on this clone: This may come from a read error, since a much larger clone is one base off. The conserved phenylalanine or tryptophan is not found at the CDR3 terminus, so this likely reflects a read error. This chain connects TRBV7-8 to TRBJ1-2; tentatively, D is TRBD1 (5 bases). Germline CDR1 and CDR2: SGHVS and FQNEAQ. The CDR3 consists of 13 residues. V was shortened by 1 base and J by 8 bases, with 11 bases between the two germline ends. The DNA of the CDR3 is TGTGCCAGCAGCTTAGGGGCCGGGGACGGCTACACCTTA. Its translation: CASSLGAGDGYTL.

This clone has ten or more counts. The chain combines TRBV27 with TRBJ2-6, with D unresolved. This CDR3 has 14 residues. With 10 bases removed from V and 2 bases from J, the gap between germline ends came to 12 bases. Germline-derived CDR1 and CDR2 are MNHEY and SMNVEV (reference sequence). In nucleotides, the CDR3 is TGTGCCACCCGGTGGGGAACTGGGGCCAACGTCCTGACTTTC. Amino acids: CATRWGTGANVLTF. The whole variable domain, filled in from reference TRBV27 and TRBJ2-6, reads EAQVTQNPRYLITVTGKKLTVTCSQNMNHEYMSWYRQDPGLGLRQIYYSMNVEVTDKGDVPEGYKVSRKEKRNFPLILESPSPNQTSLYFCATRWGTGANVLTFGAGSRLTVL.

The CDR3 spells CASSLADRTYEQYF. DNA of the CDR3: TGTGCCAGCAGTTTAGCGGACAGGACCTACGAGCAGTACTTC. The J gene is TRBJ2-7, the V gene TRBV28; 7 bases line up with TRBD1. The germline gives CDR1 MDHEN, CDR2 SYDVKM. CDR3 length equals 14 residues. Trimming removed 2 bases from V and 2 bases from J; junction bases left unmatched: 3.

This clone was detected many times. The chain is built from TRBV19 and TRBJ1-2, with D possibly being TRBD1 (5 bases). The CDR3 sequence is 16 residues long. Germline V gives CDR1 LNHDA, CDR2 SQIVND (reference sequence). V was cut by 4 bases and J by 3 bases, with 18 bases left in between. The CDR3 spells CASSTIKRGRDYGYTF. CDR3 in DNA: TGTGCCAGTAGTACCATAAAGCGGGGCAGGGACTATGGCTACACCTTC.

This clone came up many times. CDR3 DNA: TGTGCCAGCAGCGCATCAAGGGAGGGCCCGGATTATGGCTACACCTTC. Its protein is CASSASREGPDYGYTF. The chain links TRBV9 to TRBJ1-2; D uncertain. V was cut by 3 bases and J by 5 bases, with 20 bases left in between. This CDR3 is built from 16 residues. Germline V gene data show CDR1 as SGDLS and CDR2 as YYNGEE.

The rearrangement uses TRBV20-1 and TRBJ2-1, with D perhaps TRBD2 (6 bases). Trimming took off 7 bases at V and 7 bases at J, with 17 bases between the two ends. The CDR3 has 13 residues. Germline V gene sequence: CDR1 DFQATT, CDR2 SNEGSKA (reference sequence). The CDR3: CSGAGTLVNEQFF. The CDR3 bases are TGCAGTGGGGCGGGGACTCTTGTTAATGAGCAGTTCTTC.

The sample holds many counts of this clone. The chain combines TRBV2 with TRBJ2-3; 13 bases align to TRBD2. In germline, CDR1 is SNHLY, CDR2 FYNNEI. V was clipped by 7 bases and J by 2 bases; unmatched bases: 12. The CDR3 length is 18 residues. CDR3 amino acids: CASTSTSGRSPLTDTQYF. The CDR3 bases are TGTGCCAGCACATCGACTAGCGGGAGGAGCCCCCTCACAGATACGCAGTATTTT. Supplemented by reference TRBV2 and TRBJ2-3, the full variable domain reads EPEVTQTPSHQVTQMGQEVILRCVPISNHLYFYWYRQILGQKVEFLVSFYNNEISEKSEIFDDQFSVERPDGSNFTLKIRSTKLEDSAMYFCASTSTSGRSPLTDTQYFGPGTRLTVL.

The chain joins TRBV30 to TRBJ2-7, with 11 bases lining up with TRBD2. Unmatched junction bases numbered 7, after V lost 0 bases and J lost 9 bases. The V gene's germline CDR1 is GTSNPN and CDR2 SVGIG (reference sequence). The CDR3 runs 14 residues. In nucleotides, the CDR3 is TGTGCCTGGAGTGTACTAGCGGGAGAAGGCGGGCAGTACTTC. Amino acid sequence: CAWSVLAGEGGQYF.

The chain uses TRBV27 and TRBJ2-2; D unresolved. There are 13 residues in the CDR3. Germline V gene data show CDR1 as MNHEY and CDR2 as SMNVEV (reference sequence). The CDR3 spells CAVSGPNTGELFF. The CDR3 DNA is TGTGCGGTCAGTGGGCCGAACACCGGGGAGCTGTTTTTT.

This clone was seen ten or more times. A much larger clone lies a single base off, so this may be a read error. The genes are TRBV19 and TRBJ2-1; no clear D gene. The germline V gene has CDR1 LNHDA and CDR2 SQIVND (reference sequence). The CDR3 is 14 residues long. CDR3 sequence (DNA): TGTGCCAGTAGTATGGGGATAGCCAGCAATGAGCGGTTCTTC. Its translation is CASSMGIASNERFF.

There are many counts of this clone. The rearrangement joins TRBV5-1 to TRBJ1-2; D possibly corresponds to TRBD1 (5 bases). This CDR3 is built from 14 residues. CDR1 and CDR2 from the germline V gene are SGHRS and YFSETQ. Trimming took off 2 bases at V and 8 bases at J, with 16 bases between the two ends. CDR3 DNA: TGCGCCAGCAGCTTCACAGACAGTAGTGGCGGCTACACCTTC. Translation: CASSFTDSSGGYTF.

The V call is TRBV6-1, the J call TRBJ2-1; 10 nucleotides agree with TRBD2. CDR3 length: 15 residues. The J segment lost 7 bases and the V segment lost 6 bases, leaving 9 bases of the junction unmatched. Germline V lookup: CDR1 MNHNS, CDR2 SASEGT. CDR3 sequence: CASSLLAGSYNEQFF. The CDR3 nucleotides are TGTGCCAGCAGCCTACTAGCGGGGTCTTATAATGAGCAGTTCTTC.

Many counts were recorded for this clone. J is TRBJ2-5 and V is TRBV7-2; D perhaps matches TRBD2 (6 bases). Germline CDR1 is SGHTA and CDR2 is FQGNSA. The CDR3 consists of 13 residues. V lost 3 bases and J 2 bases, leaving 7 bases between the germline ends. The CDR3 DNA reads TGTGCCAGCAGCTTGGGACTTCAAGAGACCCAGTACTTC. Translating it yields CASSLGLQETQYF.